The text below deals with one T cell receptor (beta chain). Antigen unknown. Input was about 616 ng to 6,500 ng of genomic DNA from tumor or blood. Trimming at V came to 2 bases and at J to 4 bases, leaving 5 bases not matched to a gene. Germline CDR1 is SGHRS and CDR2 is YFSETQ. The CDR3 is 14 amino acids. The sample originates from a study of T cells in tumors after PD-1 blockade. Study-level background: Daily vismodegib 150 mg continued in a subset of anti-PD-1-treated patients.

Assay: immunoSEQ multiplex PCR; the TCRdb copy retains only in-frame clones and omits some. The repertoire holds tens of thousands of clones, with just under 80% as singletons. Notes on the study in general: Blood contained about 38% of the tumor's TCR clonotypes.

This clonotype originated in a human donor with basal cell carcinoma. This chain uses TRBV5-1 with TRBJ2-5; 7 bases match TRBD1. The sequencing used PBMCs, collected before anti-PD-1 treatment. The CDR3 nucleotides read TGCGCCAGCAGCTTAAAACAGGGGAGAGAGACCCAGTACTTC. It specifies CASSLKQGRETQYF.